The source of this TCR beta chain is a study of T cell responses to AZD1222 COVID-19 vaccine. Study-wide findings and caveats: Clonal diversity was possibly underestimated; the donors were predominantly white British and more often female.

This clone was counted a few times. The antigen is not known. Clones were sequenced by immunoSEQ multiplex PCR, and TCRdb holds only the in-frame ones, with some missing. This sample has approximately 73,000 clones, with 65% to 85% found just once. Germline CDR1 LGHDT, CDR2 YNNKEL (reference sequence). V was pared by 0 bases and J by 2 bases, with 8 bases between. The CDR3 runs 15 residues. The sequencing here drew on peripheral blood, taken on day 0 of AZD1222 vaccination. This rearrangement joins TRBV3-1 (or the pseudogene TRBV3-2) to TRBJ2-1, with no clear D. This sequence was found in an adult in good health. As DNA, the CDR3 is TGTGCCAGCAGCCAAGATATAACAGCCTACAATGAGCAGTTCTTC. Amino acids: CASSQDITAYNEQFF.